Each of the 14 T cell receptor beta chains below was sequenced from the same sample in a study of cytotoxic CD8 clonotypes in ibrutinib-treated CLL (dated by TCRdb to the early 2020s). Libraries were made using the immunoSEQ multiplex PCR assay. TCRdb took this table from immuneACCESS and kept in-frame rearrangements with V and J called. Such tables lack part of the clones; where checked against another copy, unresolved V genes explain under half of the gap, and the rest is unexplained. Recorded for this sample are 300,000 to 400,000 clones; approximately 67% of them occurred a single time. The ten largest clonotypes hold roughly 6.8% of the sample. The material was PBMCs, obtained after 36 months of ibrutinib treatment. These receptors were obtained from a human donor with chronic lymphocytic leukemia.

The chain combines TRBV7-6 with TRBJ1-6; 8 bases match TRBD1. The CDR3 loop spans 18 amino acids. V dropped 2 bases and J dropped 7; count of bases not matched to a gene: 13. The germline gives CDR1 SGHVS, CDR2 FNYEAQ. As DNA, the CDR3 is TGTGCCAGCAGCTTATCTCCGCGACGACAGGGGAGGAATTCACCCCTCCACTTT. Protein: CASSLSPRRQGRNSPLHF.

This clone was picked up a small number of times. The J gene is TRBJ1-4, the V gene TRBV2; no definite D call. Germline loops: CDR1 SNHLY, CDR2 FYNNEI. The V end lost 7 bases, the J end lost 3 bases, and 3 bases lay between the germline ends. CDR3 length: 11 residues. The CDR3 spells CASTANEKLFF. The CDR3 DNA is TGTGCCAGCACCGCTAATGAAAAACTGTTTTTT.

The chain uses TRBV27 and TRBJ2-1; D is unclear. V was cut by 5 bases and J by 0 bases, with 14 bases left in between. CDR3 length: 16 amino acids. Germline values: CDR1 MNHEY, CDR2 SMNVEV (reference sequence). DNA for the CDR3: TGTGCCAGCAGTATGCCCTGGGGAAACTCCTACAATGAGCAGTTCTTC. It codes for CASSMPWGNSYNEQFF.

A few counts support this clone. The chain is built from TRBV6-5 and TRBJ2-7, with D tentatively TRBD1 (5 bases). Per the germline V gene, CDR1 is MNHEY and CDR2 is SVGAGI. CDR3 length: 14 amino acids. With 2 bases removed from V and 3 bases from J, the gap between germline ends came to 11 bases. CDR3 nucleotides: TGTGCCAGCAGTTACCGGACACCCAGCTACGAGCAGTACTTC. Its protein product is CASSYRTPSYEQYF.

The chain joins TRBV7-6 to TRBJ2-1, with 10 bases aligning to TRBD2. The germline CDR1 and CDR2 sequences are SGHVS and FNYEAQ. Trimming removed 1 base from V and 3 bases from J; junction bases left unmatched: 9. The CDR3 is 18 amino acids. The CDR3 bases are TGTGCCAGCAGCTTAGTTCGGGCTAGCGGGGGCCTCTACAATGAGCAGTTCTTC. It specifies CASSLVRASGGLYNEQFF.

This sequence joins TRBV15 and TRBJ1-2; D remains ambiguous. V lost 0 bases to trimming and J lost 2 bases, with 13 bases between them. The CDR3 spans 16 residues. Germline V lookup: CDR1 LNHNV, CDR2 YYDKDF (reference sequence). Written as DNA, the CDR3 is TGTGCCACCAGCAGAGATCGTTCGGCGGCCAACTATGGCTACACCTTC. Its protein product is CATSRDRSAANYGYTF.

The rearrangement uses TRBV6-6 and TRBJ1-2, with 12 bases aligning to TRBD1. The V and J ends lost 5 bases and 3 bases, in that order; junction bases with no gene match: 4. The CDR3 runs 15 residues. Germline CDR1 MNHNY, CDR2 SVGAGI (reference sequence). The CDR3 reads CASSGTGGDYYGYTF. For the CDR3, the DNA is TGTGCCAGCAGTGGGACAGGGGGCGACTACTATGGCTACACCTTC.

The chain uses TRBV27 and TRBJ1-5; the match to TRBD1 covers 7 bases. J was trimmed by 9 bases and V by 5 bases; bases with no gene match: 16. The germline gives CDR1 MNHEY, CDR2 SMNVEV (reference sequence). This CDR3 spans 16 amino acids. The CDR3 reads CASSLLQGSRPPPQHF. CDR3 in DNA: TGTGCCAGCAGTCTATTACAGGGGTCCCGACCTCCGCCCCAGCATTTT.

The V gene is TRBV19, the J gene TRBJ2-7; D remains ambiguous. Trimming removed 7 bases from V and 2 bases from J, with 12 bases in between. CDR1 and CDR2 (germline): LNHDA, SQIVND (reference sequence). CDR3 size: 13 residues. Here the CDR3 reads CASNTTLTYEQYF. DNA for the CDR3: TGTGCCAGTAATACAACGCTAACCTACGAGCAGTACTTC.

The CDR3 reads CASNGGEKLFF. DNA of the CDR3: TGTGCCAGCAACGGAGGGGAAAAACTGTTTTTT. The chain couples TRBV28 to TRBJ1-4; D is undetermined. Trimming took off 7 bases at V and 8 bases at J, with 8 bases between the two ends. The CDR3 contains 11 residues. Germline-derived CDR1 and CDR2 are MDHEN and SYDVKM.

The chain is built from TRBV5-1 and TRBJ2-7, with 8 bases that match TRBD2. Unmatched junction bases numbered 5, after V lost 3 bases and J lost 3 bases. The germline gives CDR1 SGHRS, CDR2 YFSETQ. This CDR3 comprises 14 residues. Written as DNA, the CDR3 is TGCGCCAGCAGCTGGGGACTAGGGGACTACGAGCAGTACTTC. Its protein product is CASSWGLGDYEQYF. The whole variable domain, filled in from reference TRBV5-1 and TRBJ2-7, reads KAGVTQTPRYLIKTRGQQVTLSCSPISGHRSVSWYQQTPGQGLQFLFEYFSETQRNKGNFPGRFSGRQFSNSRSEMNVSTLELGDSALYLCASSWGLGDYEQYFGPGTRLTVT.

The chain joins TRBV27 to TRBJ1-6, with unresolved D. From germline, CDR1 is MNHEY and CDR2 SMNVEV (reference sequence). Trimming took 2 bases from V and 2 from J, leaving 7 bases between them. The CDR3 totals 15 residues. The CDR3 is CASSLIGPYNSPLHF. The CDR3 nucleotides are TGTGCCAGCAGTTTAATAGGACCCTATAATTCACCCCTCCACTTT.

The chain's CDR3 is CASRYRGSENEQFF. In nucleotides, the CDR3 is TGTGCCAGCAGATACCGGGGCTCTGAAAATGAGCAGTTCTTC. The chain is built from TRBV27 and TRBJ2-1; either TRBD1 or TRBD2 may supply D (5 bases each). V was shortened by 6 bases and J by 7 bases, with 16 bases between the two germline ends. The CDR3 loop spans 14 amino acids. CDR1 and CDR2 from the germline V gene are MNHEY and SMNVEV (reference sequence).

The CDR3 region is CASSPGGKRYTF. As DNA, the CDR3 is TGTGCCAGCAGTCCCGGGGGGAAACGCTACACCTTC. J is TRBJ1-2 and V is TRBV6-4; D perhaps matches TRBD1 (5 bases). Deletions cut 5 bases from V and 9 bases from J, with 13 bases between. The CDR3 is made up of 12 amino acids. Germline assignment: CDR1 MRHNA and CDR2 SNTAGT.